Detailed here is one T cell receptor beta chain. What this receptor recognizes is not known. The record has no base qualities; no much larger clone is one base away. The sample belongs to a study of blood T cell repertoires in COVID-19 (dated by TCRdb to the early 2020s). Describing the broader study: Samples covering the acute and convalescent phases of COVID-19 were provided by collaborators in the United States, Italy and Spain. Subjects who had been exposed to COVID-19, were actively infected with it, or had recovered from it provided the deeply sampled blood TCRbeta repertoires that made up the dataset. Samples were obtained from the ongoing ImmuneRACE study (first 160 participants) and from about 1,300 subjects provided by 6 global collaborators. Where available, HLA class I and class II types were taken from metadata supplied by the sample provider and were not determined by assay-based typing. The prospective study material was composed of cDNA or gDNA derived from T cells, B-cell-depleted T cells, or PBMCs. A freely available public database, intended as a resource for researchers studying the immune response to SARS-CoV-2, is where the repertoires were released. Sample metadata almost always included a de-identified subject ID, COVID-19 status, age in years and sex.

Between the V and J ends, shortened by 0 bases and 1 base respectively, the junction contains 4 bases. The CDR3 goes from the cysteine to the phenylalanine over 14 residues. Only the CDR3 DNA is retained, 42 bases long and in frame from the first base. Based on the germline V gene, the CDR1 and CDR2 sequences are SGHRS and YFSETQ. General conclusions and limits of the study: Clinical and demographic metadata were provided uncurated, with the amount varying by source and participant.

Collaborating institutions collected whole blood in K2EDTA tubes following their own protocols. Collaborator samples were shipped for TCRbeta analysis as frozen whole blood, isolated PBMCs, or DNA extracted from either sample type. The immunoSEQ Assay, a bias-controlled multiplex PCR, was used to amplify TCRbeta CDR3 regions from genomic DNA. From the authors' description of their analysis: Nucleated cell counts per sample were estimated from amplification of reference gene primers within the assay. To quantify the absolute abundance of each unique TCRbeta CDR3 rearrangement, sequence reads were collapsed and filtered. For each sample, productive Simpson clonality was calculated as the square root of Simpson's diversity index over productive rearrangements. TCRdb's version of the immuneACCESS table is confined to in-frame rearrangements and falls short of the full clone set. An unresolved V gene accounts for under half of the shortfall where checked; the remainder is of unknown origin. Clone size and V and J calls were adopted from that table, with D and trimming inferred from the DNA. This sample is represented by 150,000 to 180,000 clones; 91% of them were singletons. Less than 0.6% of the sample is held by the ten biggest clonotypes.

Sequenced: peripheral blood. This sequence originates from a man aged 45-60 years with acute or convalescent COVID-19. The V and J segments used are TRBV5-1 and TRBJ2-2; a confident D gene designation cannot be given. At the DNA level, the sequence is TGCGCCAGCAGCTTGGTAGAGAACACCGGGGAGCTGTTTTTT. This sequence encodes CASSLVENTGELFF.